The present entry profiles one T cell receptor (beta chain) with its context. The target antigen is unknown. These data belong to a study of T cell responses to AZD1222 COVID-19 vaccine. Study results and limitations: Unmutated variant regions are reportedly targeted by nearly half of spike-specific TCRs. The study identified only six AZD1222 recipients as seropositive at baseline. When two AZD1222 doses had been given, Spike-specific TCR breadth and depth rose. All repertoire sampling was performed exclusively after the peak T cell response.

TCRdb's copy holds only in-frame clones and misses some; the assay was immunoSEQ multiplex PCR. The table has some 130,000 clones, approximately 85% seen once. Looked up from germline, CDR1 is SGHNT and CDR2 is YYREEE (reference sequence). With 0 bases clipped from V and 4 bases from J, the junction kept 4 bases outside the gene matches. This CDR3 has 17 residues. The sequence derives from an adult in good health. The rearrangement uses TRBV5-4 and TRBJ2-1, with 13 bases that match TRBD2. Sample: peripheral blood, taken on day 0 of AZD1222 vaccination. CDR3 sequence: CASSLERTSGGYNEQFF. The DNA of the CDR3 is TGTGCCAGCAGCTTGGAGAGGACTAGCGGGGGTTACAATGAGCAGTTCTTC.